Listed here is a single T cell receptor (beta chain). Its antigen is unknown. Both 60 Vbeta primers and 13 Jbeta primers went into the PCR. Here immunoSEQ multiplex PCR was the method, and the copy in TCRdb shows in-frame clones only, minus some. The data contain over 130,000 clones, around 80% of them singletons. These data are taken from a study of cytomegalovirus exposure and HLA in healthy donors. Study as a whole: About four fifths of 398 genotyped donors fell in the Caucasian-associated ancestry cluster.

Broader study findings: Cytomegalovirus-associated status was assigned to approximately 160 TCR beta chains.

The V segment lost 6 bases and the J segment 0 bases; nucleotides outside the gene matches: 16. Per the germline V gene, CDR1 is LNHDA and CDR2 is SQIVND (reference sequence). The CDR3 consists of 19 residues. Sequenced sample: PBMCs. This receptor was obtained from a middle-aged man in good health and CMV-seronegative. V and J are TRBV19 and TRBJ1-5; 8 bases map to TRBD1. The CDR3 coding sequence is TGTGCCAGTAGCTCCCGAGGTGGACAGGGACCCTTTAGCAATCAGCCCCAGCATTTT. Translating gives CASSSRGGQGPFSNQPQHF.